This T cell receptor (beta chain) was sequenced during a study of Graves' ophthalmopathy and Graves' hyperthyroidism. Study as a whole: The study drew peripheral blood at initial diagnosis, before any treatment.

The CDR3 has 13 residues. V dropped 1 base and J dropped 6 bases, with 10 bases sitting between them. The germline V gene encodes CDR1 SGHNT and CDR2 YYREEE (reference sequence). RNA transcripts were the template, and TCR beta CDR3 regions were amplified from them. The first round was an RT-PCR with HTBI primers, and the second round was a multiplex PCR. One entry per CDR3 protein, called by TCRdb with MiXCR from the multiplex PCR reads. The sample records hundreds of thousands of distinct CDR3 sequences, approximately 21% being singletons. Only newly diagnosed hyperthyroidism patients aged 18 to 65, with under 2 months' duration, were enrolled. A diagnosis was made from clinical symptoms together with serum thyroxine, TRAb, thyroid ultrasound and orbital computed tomography. A volume of 10 ml of fresh peripheral blood supplied the PBMCs.

This receptor was obtained from a young woman with stable Graves' hyperthyroidism. Some clones in this sample may be carry-over from other donors' samples. Material for sequencing was peripheral blood. The V call is TRBV5-4, the J call TRBJ1-1; D gene uncertain. The CDR3 region has the DNA TGTGCCAGCAGCTTGAGAGGCCGACCTGAAGCTTTCTTT. Amino acids: CASSLRGRPEAFF.